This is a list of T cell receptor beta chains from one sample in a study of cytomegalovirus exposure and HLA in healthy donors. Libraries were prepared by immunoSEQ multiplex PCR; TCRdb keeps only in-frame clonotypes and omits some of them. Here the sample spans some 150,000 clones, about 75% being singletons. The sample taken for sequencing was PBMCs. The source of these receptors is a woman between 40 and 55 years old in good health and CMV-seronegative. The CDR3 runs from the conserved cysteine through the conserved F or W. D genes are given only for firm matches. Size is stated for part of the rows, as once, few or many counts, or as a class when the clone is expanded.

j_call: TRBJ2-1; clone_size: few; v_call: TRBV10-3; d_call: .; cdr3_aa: CAIRRDNEQFF; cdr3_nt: TGTGCCATCAGGAGGGACAATGAGCAGTTCTTC
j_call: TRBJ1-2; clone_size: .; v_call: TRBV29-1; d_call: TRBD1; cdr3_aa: CSVADRGPGYTF; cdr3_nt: TGCAGCGTTGCCGACAGGGGGCCGGGCTACACCTTC
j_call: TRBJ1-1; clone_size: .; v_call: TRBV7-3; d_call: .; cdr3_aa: CASSLQPNTEAFF; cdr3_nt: TGTGCCAGCAGCCTACAGCCGAACACTGAAGCTTTCTTT
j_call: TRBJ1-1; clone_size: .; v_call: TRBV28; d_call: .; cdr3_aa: CASRPTGYTEAFF; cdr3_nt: TGTGCCAGCAGGCCCACAGGGTACACTGAAGCTTTCTTT
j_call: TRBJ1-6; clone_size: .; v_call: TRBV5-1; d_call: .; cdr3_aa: CASSTAQGRSPLHF; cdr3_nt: TGCGCCAGCAGCACCGCACAGGGAAGGTCACCCCTCCACTTT
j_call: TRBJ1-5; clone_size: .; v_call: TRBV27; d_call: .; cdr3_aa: CASSLTGFNQPQHF; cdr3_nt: TGTGCCAGCAGTTTAACAGGGTTCAATCAGCCCCAGCATTTT
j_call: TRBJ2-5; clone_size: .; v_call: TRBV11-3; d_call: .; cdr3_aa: CASSKDGGRLAQYF; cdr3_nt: TGTGCCAGCAGCAAGGACGGAGGACGACTGGCCCAGTACTTC
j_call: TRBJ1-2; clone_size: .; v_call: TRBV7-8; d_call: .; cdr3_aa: CASSFGGDYGYTF; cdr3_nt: TGTGCCAGCAGCTTCGGAGGAGACTATGGCTACACCTTC
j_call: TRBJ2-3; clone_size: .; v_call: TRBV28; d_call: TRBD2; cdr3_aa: CASSLLAGGFDTQYF; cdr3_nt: TGTGCCAGCAGTTTACTAGCGGGGGGTTTTGATACGCAGTATTTT
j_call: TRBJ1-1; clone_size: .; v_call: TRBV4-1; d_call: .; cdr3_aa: CASSQAPLLVNTEAFF; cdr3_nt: TGCGCCAGCAGCCAAGCTCCGCTACTGGTGAACACTGAAGCTTTCTTT
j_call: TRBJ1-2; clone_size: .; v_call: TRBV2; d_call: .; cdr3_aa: CASSEEGVYGYTF; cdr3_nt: TGTGCCAGCAGCGAGGAAGGGGTCTATGGCTACACCTTC
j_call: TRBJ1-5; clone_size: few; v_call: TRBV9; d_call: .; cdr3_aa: CASSSGVGSNQPQHF; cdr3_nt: TGTGCCAGCAGTTCAGGGGTTGGTAGCAATCAGCCCCAGCATTTT
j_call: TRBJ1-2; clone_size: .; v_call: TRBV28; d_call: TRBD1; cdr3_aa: CASSTGTGQGYTF; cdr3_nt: TGTGCCAGCAGTACAGGGACAGGACAGGGCTACACCTTC
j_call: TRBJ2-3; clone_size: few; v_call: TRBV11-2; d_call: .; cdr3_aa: CASSDGVLGTDTQYF; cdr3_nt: TGTGCCAGCAGCGACGGGGTGTTAGGCACAGATACGCAGTATTTT
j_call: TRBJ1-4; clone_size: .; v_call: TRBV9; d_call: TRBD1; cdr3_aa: CASSYSLGTVNEKLFF; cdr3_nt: TGTGCCAGCAGCTACAGCTTAGGGACAGTGAATGAAAAACTGTTTTTT
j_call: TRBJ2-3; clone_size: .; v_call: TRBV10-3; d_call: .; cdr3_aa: CAISEKGLGSTDTQYF; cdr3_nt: TGTGCCATCAGTGAGAAGGGGCTAGGGAGCACAGATACGCAGTATTTT
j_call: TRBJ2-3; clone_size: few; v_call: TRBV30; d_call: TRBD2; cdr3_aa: CAWGAGNSDTQYF; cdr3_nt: TGTGCCTGGGGAGCGGGGAACTCAGATACGCAGTATTTT
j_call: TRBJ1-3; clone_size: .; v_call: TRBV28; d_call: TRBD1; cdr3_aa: CASSLPGGISGNTIYF; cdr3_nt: TGTGCCAGCAGTTTACCAGGGGGAATATCTGGAAACACCATATATTTT
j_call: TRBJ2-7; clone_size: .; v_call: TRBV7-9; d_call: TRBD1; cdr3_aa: CASSLGTGNYEQYF; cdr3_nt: TGTGCCAGCAGCCTAGGGACAGGGAACTACGAGCAGTACTTC
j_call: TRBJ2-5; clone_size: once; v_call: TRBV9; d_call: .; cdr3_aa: CASGGAGWETQYF; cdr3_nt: TGTGCCAGCGGGGGGGCCGGGTGGGAGACCCAGTACTTC
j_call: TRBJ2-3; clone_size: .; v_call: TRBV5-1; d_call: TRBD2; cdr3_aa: CASSHGTSGGVRDTQYF; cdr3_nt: TGCGCCAGCAGCCACGGGACTAGCGGGGGGGTAAGAGATACGCAGTATTTT
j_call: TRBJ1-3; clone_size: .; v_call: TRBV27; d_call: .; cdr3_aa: CASSDSQFLSGNTIYF; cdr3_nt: TGTGCCAGCAGCGATTCACAATTCCTCTCTGGAAACACCATATATTTT
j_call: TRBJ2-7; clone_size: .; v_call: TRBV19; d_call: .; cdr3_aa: CASSTGASKYF; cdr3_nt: TGTGCCAGTAGTACAGGGGCCTCTAAATACTTC
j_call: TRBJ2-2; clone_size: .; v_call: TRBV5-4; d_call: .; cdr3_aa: CASSLKRGNTGELFF; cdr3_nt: TGTGCCAGCAGCTTGAAAAGGGGGAACACCGGGGAGCTGTTTTTT
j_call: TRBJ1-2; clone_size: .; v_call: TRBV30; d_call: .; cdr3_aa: CAWSVLLIAGDWRRYGYTF; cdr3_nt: TGTGCCTGGAGTGTACTTCTAATCGCTGGGGATTGGAGGCGATATGGCTACACCTTC
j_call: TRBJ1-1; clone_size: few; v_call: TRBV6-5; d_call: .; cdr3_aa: CASSYLGESNTEAFF; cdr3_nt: TGTGCCAGCAGTTACTTAGGGGAATCGAACACTGAAGCTTTCTTT
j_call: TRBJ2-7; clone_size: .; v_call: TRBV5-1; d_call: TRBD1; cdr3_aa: CASSYDTSPGQGDREQYF; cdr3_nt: TGCGCCAGCAGCTACGACACTTCGCCGGGACAGGGGGATCGCGAGCAGTACTTC
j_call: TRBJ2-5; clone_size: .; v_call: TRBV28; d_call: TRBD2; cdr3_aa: CASSSPTSGGKASGETQYF; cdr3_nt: TGTGCCAGCAGTTCACCGACTAGCGGGGGGAAGGCGTCAGGAGAGACCCAGTACTTC
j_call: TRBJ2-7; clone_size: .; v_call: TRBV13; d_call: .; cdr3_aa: CASSLDAGSRSYEQYF; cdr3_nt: TGTGCCAGCAGCTTAGATGCGGGAAGCCGGTCCTACGAGCAGTACTTC
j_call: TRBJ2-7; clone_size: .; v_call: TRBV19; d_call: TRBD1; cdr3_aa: CASSIFGTGGIYEQYF; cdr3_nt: TGTGCCAGTAGTATCTTCGGGACAGGGGGCATCTACGAGCAGTACTTC
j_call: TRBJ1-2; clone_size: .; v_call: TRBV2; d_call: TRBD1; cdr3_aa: CASRMTGGDYGYTF; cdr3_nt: TGTGCCAGCAGGATGACAGGGGGTGACTATGGCTACACCTTC
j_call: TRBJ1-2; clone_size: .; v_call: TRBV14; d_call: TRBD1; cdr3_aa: CASSQKQGQNYGYTF; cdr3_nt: TGTGCCAGCAGCCAGAAACAGGGGCAGAACTATGGCTACACCTTC
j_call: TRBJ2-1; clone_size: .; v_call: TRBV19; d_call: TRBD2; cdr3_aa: CASSLSGGKYNEQFF; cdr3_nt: TGTGCCAGTAGTCTTAGCGGGGGGAAGTACAATGAGCAGTTCTTC
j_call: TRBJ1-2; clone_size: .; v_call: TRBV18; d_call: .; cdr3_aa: CASSPARDGYTF; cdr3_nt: TGTGCCAGCTCACCAGCCCGGGATGGCTACACCTTC
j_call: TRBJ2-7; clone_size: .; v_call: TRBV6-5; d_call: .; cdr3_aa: CASSPRTNSYEQYF; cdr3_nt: TGTGCCAGCAGTCCCAGGACTAACTCCTACGAGCAGTACTTC
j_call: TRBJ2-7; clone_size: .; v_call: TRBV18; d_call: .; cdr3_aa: CASSLGQNYEQYF; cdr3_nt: TGTGCCAGCTCACTGGGACAAAACTACGAGCAGTACTTC
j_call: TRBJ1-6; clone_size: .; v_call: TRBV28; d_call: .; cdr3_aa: CASSFSGDPGPLHF; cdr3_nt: TGTGCCAGCAGTTTTTCGGGAGATCCTGGGCCCCTCCACTTT
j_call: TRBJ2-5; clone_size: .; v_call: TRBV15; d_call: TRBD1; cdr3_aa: CATSPRQGARETQYF; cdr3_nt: TGTGCCACCAGCCCACGACAGGGGGCTCGGGAGACCCAGTACTTC
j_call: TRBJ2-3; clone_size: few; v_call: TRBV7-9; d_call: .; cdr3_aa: CASTRSTGFTDTQYF; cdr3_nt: TGTGCCAGCACCCGGTCCACAGGTTTCACAGATACGCAGTATTTT